Listed below are T cell receptor beta chains from one sample, sequenced in a study of CD8+ T cells in alopecia areata. Data came from immunoSEQ multiplex PCR; TCRdb stores just in-frame clones and leaves some out. The table includes about 250,000 clones, 60% detected once. Sample: CD4+ T cells sorted from blood, taken around week 53, from a patient treated with tofacitinib. The receptor set was obtained from a human donor with alopecia areata. The conserved cysteine and the conserved F or W are not part of the CDR3 here. Fields, in order: J gene, V gene, CDR3 protein.

j_gene: TRBJ2-7
v_gene: TRBV11-1
CDR3aa: ASSLSWASEQY

j_gene: TRBJ1-5
v_gene: TRBV4-1
CDR3aa: ASSRWTGGNQPQH

j_gene: TRBJ1-5
v_gene: TRBV7-2
CDR3aa: ASSGRTDSNQPQH

j_gene: TRBJ2-5
v_gene: TRBV7-9
CDR3aa: ASSFTGGFTYQETQY

j_gene: TRBJ2-1
v_gene: TRBV30
CDR3aa: AWRRLAGNEQF

j_gene: TRBJ2-5
v_gene: TRBV11-1
CDR3aa: ASSLGTSGGETQY

j_gene: TRBJ2-5
v_gene: TRBV29-1
CDR3aa: SVEIVQKETQY

j_gene: TRBJ1-2
v_gene: TRBV6-5
CDR3aa: ATVGQGASGYT

j_gene: TRBJ1-1
v_gene: TRBV29-1
CDR3aa: SVETGVNTEAF

j_gene: TRBJ2-5
v_gene: TRBV29-1
CDR3aa: SVERWGAQANQETQY

j_gene: TRBJ2-5
v_gene: TRBV11-2
CDR3aa: ASSAGTTAEETQY

j_gene: TRBJ2-5
v_gene: TRBV9
CDR3aa: ASSPRLAGGPQETQY

j_gene: TRBJ1-2
v_gene: TRBV4-3
CDR3aa: ASSELGSYGYT

j_gene: TRBJ1-5
v_gene: TRBV10-3
CDR3aa: AISESGGGQPQH

j_gene: TRBJ2-3
v_gene: TRBV30
CDR3aa: AWSGGQGTDTQY

j_gene: TRBJ1-5
v_gene: TRBV7-2
CDR3aa: ASSLTTGINQPQH

j_gene: TRBJ2-3
v_gene: TRBV7-9
CDR3aa: ASSLGQPTDTQY

j_gene: TRBJ2-3
v_gene: TRBV7-3
CDR3aa: ASSLGLAGDTQY

j_gene: TRBJ2-7
v_gene: TRBV7-6
CDR3aa: ASSLNAVYERY

j_gene: TRBJ1-2
v_gene: TRBV7-8
CDR3aa: ASSPGRAYGYT

j_gene: TRBJ1-2
v_gene: TRBV15
CDR3aa: ATSPSRTDYGYT

j_gene: TRBJ1-2
v_gene: TRBV9
CDR3aa: ASSVASGQGYGYT

j_gene: TRBJ2-5
v_gene: TRBV9
CDR3aa: ASSVGGQVGLETQY

j_gene: TRBJ2-3
v_gene: TRBV15
CDR3aa: ATSRGPRDTQY

j_gene: TRBJ1-5
v_gene: TRBV5-1
CDR3aa: ASSPGGGLNSNQPQH

j_gene: TRBJ1-6
v_gene: TRBV6-5
CDR3aa: ASRPSGNSPLH

j_gene: TRBJ2-5
v_gene: TRBV5-1
CDR3aa: ASSLEGSETQY

j_gene: TRBJ2-1
v_gene: TRBV6-5
CDR3aa: ASSYGYLMGNEQF

j_gene: TRBJ1-5
v_gene: TRBV2
CDR3aa: ASSEGTSRNQPQH

j_gene: TRBJ2-3
v_gene: TRBV29-1
CDR3aa: SGPVGDTQY

j_gene: TRBJ2-3
v_gene: TRBV7-8
CDR3aa: ASSFGGTADTQY

j_gene: TRBJ2-7
v_gene: TRBV19
CDR3aa: ASSPGQPYEQY

j_gene: TRBJ2-5
v_gene: TRBV5-6
CDR3aa: ASSLAASETQY

j_gene: TRBJ2-6
v_gene: TRBV7-8
CDR3aa: ASSSTSGVGTSGANVLT

j_gene: TRBJ2-7
v_gene: TRBV25-1
CDR3aa: ASSERGNSYEQY

j_gene: TRBJ1-1
v_gene: TRBV29-1
CDR3aa: SVGRGREATEAF

j_gene: TRBJ1-1
v_gene: TRBV7-9
CDR3aa: ASSRLNTEAF

j_gene: TRBJ1-3
v_gene: TRBV7-8
CDR3aa: ASSLRLAVSGNTIY

j_gene: TRBJ2-7
v_gene: TRBV9
CDR3aa: ASSVAIGHEQY

j_gene: TRBJ1-5
v_gene: TRBV4-1
CDR3aa: ASSQGQLGYSNQPQH

j_gene: TRBJ1-2
v_gene: TRBV6-6
CDR3aa: ASSYPTGKKYYGYT

j_gene: TRBJ2-7
v_gene: TRBV7-6
CDR3aa: ASSLNAVYEQY

j_gene: TRBJ2-7
v_gene: TRBV29-1
CDR3aa: SVDSGRGLDEQY

j_gene: TRBJ2-5
v_gene: TRBV5-6
CDR3aa: ASSLGSSVETQY

j_gene: TRBJ2-1
v_gene: TRBV6-1
CDR3aa: ASRAAGNNEQF

j_gene: TRBJ1-1
v_gene: TRBV5-4
CDR3aa: ASSQTRGEAF

j_gene: TRBJ1-5
v_gene: TRBV30
CDR3aa: AWSVSINQPQH

j_gene: TRBJ2-5
v_gene: TRBV7-3
CDR3aa: ASSLTGGLETQY

j_gene: TRBJ1-6
v_gene: TRBV7-2
CDR3aa: ASSLDRQGGSPLH

j_gene: TRBJ2-3
v_gene: TRBV10-2
CDR3aa: ASRANVNTDTQY

j_gene: TRBJ2-5
v_gene: TRBV7-2
CDR3aa: ASSLEPGTASETQY

j_gene: TRBJ2-3
v_gene: TRBV10-3
CDR3aa: AISNRDTQY

j_gene: TRBJ2-7
v_gene: TRBV7-6
CDR3aa: ASSRWRSEQY

j_gene: TRBJ1-2
v_gene: TRBV29-1
CDR3aa: SVRVRGAEANYGYT